One sample yielded the 18 T cell receptor beta chains listed below, sequenced in a study of blood T cell repertoires in COVID-19. Profiled with immunoSEQ multiplex PCR; TCRdb holds only in-frame clones, not every one. This sample has about 200,000 clones, with roughly four fifths found just once. Input material: PBMCs or T cells enriched from blood (not recorded which). The source is a woman in her forties or fifties who had been exposed to COVID-19.

The rearrangement joins TRBV5-1 to TRBJ1-1, with 9 bases aligning to TRBD1. The junction had 11 bases not matched to a gene; V was cut back by 2 bases and J by 3 bases. CDR3 size: 17 residues. Germline-derived CDR1 and CDR2 are SGHRS and YFSETQ. The CDR3, as DNA: TGCGCCAGCAGCTTATCCGGGACAGGGACCTCGGACACTGAAGCTTTCTTT. Translation: CASSLSGTGTSDTEAFF.

The chain employs TRBV7-9 and TRBJ1-1, with 7 bases fitting TRBD1. This CDR3 comprises 15 residues. The J segment lost 3 bases and the V segment lost 7 bases, leaving 11 bases of the junction unmatched. Germline V gene lookup returns CDR1 SEHNR and CDR2 FQNEAQ (reference sequence). The CDR3 sequence is CASTSLTGVDTEAFF. CDR3 nucleotides: TGTGCCAGCACCTCACTAACAGGGGTCGACACTGAAGCTTTCTTT.

The chain is built from TRBV25-1 and TRBJ2-3; TRBD2 might be the D (6 bases). V lost 2 bases and J lost 3, with 15 bases in between. CDR3 length: 16 residues. CDR1 is MGHDK, CDR2 SYGVNS, per germline. CDR3 protein: CASSERFGAGTDTQYF. CDR3 coding DNA: TGTGCCAGCAGTGAAAGGTTTGGAGCGGGTACAGATACGCAGTATTTT. Combining the CDR3 with reference TRBV25-1 and TRBJ2-3 gives the whole variable domain EADIYQTPRYLVIGTGKKITLECSQTMGHDKMYWYQQDPGMELHLIHYSYGVNSTEKGDLSSESTVSRIRTEHFPLTLESARPSHTSQYLCASSERFGAGTDTQYFGPGTRLTVL.

The chain combines TRBV19 with TRBJ2-6, with 9 bases that match TRBD1. This CDR3 is 17 amino acids long. Germline CDR1 and CDR2: LNHDA and SQIVND (reference sequence). The J segment lost 2 bases and the V segment lost 5 bases, leaving 7 bases of the junction unmatched. In nucleotides, the CDR3 is TGTGCCAGTAGTCCAGGGACAGGGTTAACTGGGGCCAACGTCCTGACTTTC. This translates into CASSPGTGLTGANVLTF.

The V gene is TRBV9, the J gene TRBJ2-3, with D perhaps matching TRBD2 (6 bases). Trimming removed 1 base from V and 1 base from J, with 13 bases in between. CDR1 is SGDLS, CDR2 YYNGEE, per germline. The CDR3 has 16 residues. The CDR3 region has the DNA TGTGCCAGCAGCGTATCCGCAAGCGGGCGCACAGATACGCAGTATTTT. It codes for CASSVSASGRTDTQYF.

This rearrangement joins TRBV20-1 to TRBJ1-1; D call uncertain. The germline CDR1 and CDR2 sequences are DFQATT and SNEGSKA (reference sequence). The CDR3 covers 8 residues. V lost 8 bases, J lost 9 bases, and 7 bases lay in between. In DNA, the CDR3 is TGCAGTTCCGGGAAAGCTTTCTTT. Amino acid sequence: CSSGKAFF.

The chain carries TRBV6-2 or TRBV6-3 and TRBJ2-2; tentatively, D is TRBD2 (7 bases). V gave up 2 bases and J gave up 1 base, with 11 bases separating them. Germline values: CDR1 MNHEY, CDR2 SVGEGT. The CDR3 totals 16 residues. CDR3 sequence: CASSYGRGWNTGELFF. Here the CDR3 DNA reads TGTGCCAGCAGTTACGGGAGGGGGTGGAACACCGGGGAGCTGTTTTTT.

This clone was seen just once. This chain links TRBV30 with TRBJ1-2; possibly TRBD1 for D (6 bases). The CDR3 loop spans 11 amino acids. V was clipped by 1 base and J by 6 bases, with 6 bases between them. Germline assignment: CDR1 GTSNPN and CDR2 SVGIG (reference sequence). CDR3 bases: TGTGCCTGGAGTGGGACAGATGGCTACACCTTC. It codes for CAWSGTDGYTF.

The chain is built from TRBV7-9 and TRBJ1-2, with D unclear. Trimming cost V 6 bases and J 8 bases, with 16 bases left between them. The CDR3 runs to 13 residues. The germline gives CDR1 SEHNR, CDR2 FQNEAQ (reference sequence). The CDR3 sequence: CASSRLGGGGYTF. DNA of the CDR3: TGTGCCAGCAGTCGTTTGGGAGGAGGGGGCTACACCTTC.

This chain links TRBV28 with TRBJ1-6; tentative D call: TRBD1 (5 bases). Trimming took 1 base from V and 14 from J, leaving 9 bases between them. CDR3 size: 12 residues. Germline lookup yields CDR1 MDHEN and CDR2 SYDVKM. CDR3 loop: CASSLSGGALHF. Written as DNA, the CDR3 is TGTGCCAGCAGTTTATCGGGAGGGGCCCTCCACTTT.

CDR3 loop: CSASGGANQPQHF. CDR3 DNA: TGCAGTGCTAGTGGGGGAGCCAATCAGCCCCAGCATTTT. The V and J genes are TRBV20-1 and TRBJ1-5; TRBD1 might be the D (5 bases). CDR1 is DFQATT and CDR2 is SNEGSKA in the germline V gene (reference sequence). V was shortened by 3 bases and J by 3 bases, with 9 bases between the two germline ends. The CDR3 is 13 residues long.

This chain links TRBV25-1 with TRBJ2-5; no clear D gene. This CDR3 spans 13 amino acids. Trimming removed 3 bases at V and 4 bases at J, with 9 bases between. The germline gives CDR1 MGHDK, CDR2 SYGVNS. This CDR3 is CASSDSLGETQYF. CDR3 in DNA: TGTGCCAGCAGTGACTCTCTAGGAGAGACCCAGTACTTC.

This chain links TRBV5-1 with TRBJ2-2; 12 bases match TRBD2. V shed 3 bases and J 7 bases; nucleotides not matched to a gene: 7. The CDR3 spans 16 residues. Germline loops: CDR1 SGHRS, CDR2 YFSETQ. CDR3 sequence: CASSSLAGGPSGELFF. CDR3 in DNA: TGCGCCAGCAGCTCCCTAGCGGGGGGGCCGAGCGGGGAGCTGTTTTTT.

The chain uses TRBV21-1 and TRBJ1-1. TRBV21-1 is reported as a pseudogene. The CDR3 consists of 14 residues. CDR3 in amino acids: CASGPPLTNTEAFF. For the CDR3, the DNA is TGTGCCAGCGGCCCGCCTTTGACTAACACTGAAGCTTTCTTT.

A few counts support this clone. The chain couples TRBV2 to TRBJ1-1, with TRBD1 matching 9 bases. The V and J ends lost 11 bases and 6 bases, in that order; junction bases with no gene match: 10. The CDR3 is 13 residues long. From germline, CDR1 is SNHLY and CDR2 FYNNEI. CDR3 DNA: TGTGCCCTTGGACAGGGGATTTTCGCTGAAGCTTTCTTT. This sequence encodes CALGQGIFAEAFF.

There are a few counts of this clone. The V gene is TRBV28, the J gene TRBJ1-1, with 8 bases fitting TRBD1. The CDR3 contains 15 residues. V dropped 4 bases and J dropped 11; count of bases not matched to a gene: 15. CDR1 is MDHEN, CDR2 SYDVKM, per germline. CDR3 protein: CASSWTGNRGSEAFF. DNA for the CDR3: TGTGCCAGCAGTTGGACAGGGAATCGGGGGTCGGAGGCTTTCTTT.

This clone occurred a few times. The chain couples TRBV18 to TRBJ1-2; 7 bases fit TRBD1. V lost 3 bases, J lost 4 bases, and 11 bases stayed unmatched. Germline loops: CDR1 KGHSH, CDR2 LQKENI. The CDR3 has 16 residues. The CDR3 protein is CASSPVGQDSTYGYTF. The CDR3 nucleotides read TGTGCCAGCTCACCCGTCGGACAGGACAGTACCTATGGCTACACCTTC.

The V gene is TRBV3-1 (or the pseudogene TRBV3-2), the J gene TRBJ1-2; TRBD1 aligns across 10 bases. The CDR3 loop spans 16 amino acids. In germline, CDR1 is LGHDT, CDR2 YNNKEL (reference sequence). Unmatched junction bases numbered 12, after V lost 6 bases and J lost 5 bases. The CDR3 spells CASSHRQGAQRYGYTF. The CDR3 nucleotides are TGTGCCAGCAGTCACAGACAGGGGGCGCAGAGGTATGGCTACACCTTC.